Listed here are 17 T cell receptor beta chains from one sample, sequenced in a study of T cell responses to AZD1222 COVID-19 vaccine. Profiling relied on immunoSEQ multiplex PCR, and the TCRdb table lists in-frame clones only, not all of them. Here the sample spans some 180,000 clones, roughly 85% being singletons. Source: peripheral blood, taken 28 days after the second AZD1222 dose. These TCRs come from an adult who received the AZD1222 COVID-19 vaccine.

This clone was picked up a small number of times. This chain's CDR3 is CASSVRGHSPLHF. The CDR3, as DNA: TGTGCCAGCAGCGTGCGGGGGCATTCACCCCTCCACTTT. The rearrangement links TRBV9 to TRBJ1-6, with a weak D call TRBD1 (6 bases). Trimming stripped 2 bases from V and 8 bases from J, with 8 bases between. Germline V gene sequence: CDR1 SGDLS, CDR2 YYNGEE. CDR3 length: 13 residues.

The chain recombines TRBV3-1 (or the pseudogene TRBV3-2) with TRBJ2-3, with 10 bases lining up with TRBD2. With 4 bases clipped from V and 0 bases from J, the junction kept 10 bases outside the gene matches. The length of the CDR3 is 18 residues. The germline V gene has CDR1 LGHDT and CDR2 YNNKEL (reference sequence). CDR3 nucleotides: TGTGCCAGCAGCCCCGGACTAGCGGTACTAGAAAGCACAGATACGCAGTATTTT. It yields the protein CASSPGLAVLESTDTQYF.

The CDR3 sequence is CSASRDYEQYF. CDR3 nucleotide sequence: TGCAGTGCTAGCCGGGACTACGAGCAGTACTTC. V and J are TRBV20-1 and TRBJ2-7; a possible D gene is TRBD2 (5 bases). The CDR3 has 11 amino acids. Trimming stripped 3 bases from V and 3 bases from J, with 6 bases between. The germline V gene has CDR1 DFQATT and CDR2 SNEGSKA (reference sequence).

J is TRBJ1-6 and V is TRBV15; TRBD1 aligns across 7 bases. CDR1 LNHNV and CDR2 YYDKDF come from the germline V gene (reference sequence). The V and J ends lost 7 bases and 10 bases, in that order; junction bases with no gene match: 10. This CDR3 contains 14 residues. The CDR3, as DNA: TGTGCCACCACCCGCAGGGGACAGTTATCACCCCTCCACTTT. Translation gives CATTRRGQLSPLHF. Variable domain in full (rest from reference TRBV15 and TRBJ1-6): DAMVIQNPRYQVTQFGKPVTLSCSQTLNHNVMYWYQQKSSQAPKLLFHYYDKDFNNEADTPDNFQSRRPNTSFCFLDIRSPGLGDTAMYLCATTRRGQLSPLHFGNGTRLTVT.

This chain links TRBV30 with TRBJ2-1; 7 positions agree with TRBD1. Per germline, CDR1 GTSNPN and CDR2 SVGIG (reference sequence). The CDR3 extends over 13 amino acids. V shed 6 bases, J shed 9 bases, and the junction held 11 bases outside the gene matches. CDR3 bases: TGTGCCTGTATGACAGGGCACCGGGGTGAGCAGTTCTTC. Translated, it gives CACMTGHRGEQFF.

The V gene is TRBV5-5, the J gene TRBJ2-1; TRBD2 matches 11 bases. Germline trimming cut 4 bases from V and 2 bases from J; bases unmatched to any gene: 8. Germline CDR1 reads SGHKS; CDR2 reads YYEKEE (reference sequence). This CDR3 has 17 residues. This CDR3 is CASSRGLADLTYNEQFF. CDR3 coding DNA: TGTGCCAGCAGCCGGGGACTAGCGGACCTGACCTACAATGAGCAGTTCTTC.

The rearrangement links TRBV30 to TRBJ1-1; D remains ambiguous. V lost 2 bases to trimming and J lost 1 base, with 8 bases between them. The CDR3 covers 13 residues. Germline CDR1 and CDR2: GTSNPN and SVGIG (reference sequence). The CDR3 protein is CAWSRTRNTEAFF. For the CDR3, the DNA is TGTGCCTGGAGTCGTACAAGGAACACTGAAGCTTTCTTT.

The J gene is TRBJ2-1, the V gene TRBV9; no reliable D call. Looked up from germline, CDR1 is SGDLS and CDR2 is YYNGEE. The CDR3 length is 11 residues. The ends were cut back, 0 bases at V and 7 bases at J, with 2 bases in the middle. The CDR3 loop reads CASSVDNEQFF. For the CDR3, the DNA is TGTGCCAGCAGCGTAGATAATGAGCAGTTCTTC.

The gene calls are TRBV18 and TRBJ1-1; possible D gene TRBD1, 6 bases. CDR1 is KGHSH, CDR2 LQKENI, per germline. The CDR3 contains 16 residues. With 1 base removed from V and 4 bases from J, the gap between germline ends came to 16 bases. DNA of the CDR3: TGTGCCAGCTCACCACGACAGAAAGGGGGATTCACTGAAGCTTTCTTT. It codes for CASSPRQKGGFTEAFF.

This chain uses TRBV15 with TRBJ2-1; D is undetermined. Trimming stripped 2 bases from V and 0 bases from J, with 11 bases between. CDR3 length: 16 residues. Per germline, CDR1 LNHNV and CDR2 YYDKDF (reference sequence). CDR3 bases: TGTGCCACCAGCAGATCCGGGTGGAGCTCCTACAATGAGCAGTTCTTC. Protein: CATSRSGWSSYNEQFF.

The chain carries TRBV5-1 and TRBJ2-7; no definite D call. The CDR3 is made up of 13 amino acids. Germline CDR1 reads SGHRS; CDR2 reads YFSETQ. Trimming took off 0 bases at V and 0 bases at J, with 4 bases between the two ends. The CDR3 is CASSLESSYEQYF. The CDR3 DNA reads TGCGCCAGCAGCTTGGAATCCTCCTACGAGCAGTACTTC. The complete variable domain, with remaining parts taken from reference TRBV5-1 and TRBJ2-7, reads KAGVTQTPRYLIKTRGQQVTLSCSPISGHRSVSWYQQTPGQGLQFLFEYFSETQRNKGNFPGRFSGRQFSNSRSEMNVSTLELGDSALYLCASSLESSYEQYFGPGTRLTVT.

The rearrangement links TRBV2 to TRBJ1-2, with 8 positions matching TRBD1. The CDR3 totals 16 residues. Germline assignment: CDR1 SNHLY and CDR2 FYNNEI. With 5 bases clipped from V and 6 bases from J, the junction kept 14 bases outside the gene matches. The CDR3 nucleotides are TGTGCCAGCAGTTTAAGGGGTCCAGGGGGCGGCGATGGCTACACCTTC. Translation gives CASSLRGPGGGDGYTF.

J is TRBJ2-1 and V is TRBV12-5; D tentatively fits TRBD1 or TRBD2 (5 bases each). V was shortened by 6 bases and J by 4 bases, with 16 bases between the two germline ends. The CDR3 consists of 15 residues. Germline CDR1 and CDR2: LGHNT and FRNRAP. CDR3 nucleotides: TGTGCTAGTGGGTCCCTTGGGACCATATACAATGAGCAGTTCTTC. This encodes CASGSLGTIYNEQFF.

The CDR3 protein is CASSLAAENYGYTF. CDR3 bases: TGTGCCAGCAGCTTAGCGGCAGAAAACTATGGCTACACCTTC. The V call is TRBV7-2, the J call TRBJ1-2; D not resolved. The CDR3 sequence is 14 residues long. Germline V gene data show CDR1 as SGHTA and CDR2 as FQGNSA. The V end was cut by 0 bases, the J end by 2 bases, with 7 bases between.

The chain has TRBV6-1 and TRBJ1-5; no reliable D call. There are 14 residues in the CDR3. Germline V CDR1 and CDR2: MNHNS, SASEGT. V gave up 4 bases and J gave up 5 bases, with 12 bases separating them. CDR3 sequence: CASSGAGVYQPQHF. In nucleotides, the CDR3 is TGTGCCAGCAGTGGAGCGGGAGTGTATCAGCCCCAGCATTTT.

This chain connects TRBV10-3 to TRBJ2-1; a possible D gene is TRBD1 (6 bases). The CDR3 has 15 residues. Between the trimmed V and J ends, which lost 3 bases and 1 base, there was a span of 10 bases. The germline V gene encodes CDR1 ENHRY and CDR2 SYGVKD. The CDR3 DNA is TGTGCCATCAGTGACAGGGGAAGGTCCTACAATGAGCAGTTCTTC. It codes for CAISDRGRSYNEQFF.

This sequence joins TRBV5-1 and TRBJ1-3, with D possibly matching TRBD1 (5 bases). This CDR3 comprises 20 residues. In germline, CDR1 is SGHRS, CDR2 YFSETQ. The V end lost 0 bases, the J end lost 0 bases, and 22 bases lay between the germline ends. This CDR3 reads CASSLAPRRVGDGSGNTIYF. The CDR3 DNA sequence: TGCGCCAGCAGCTTGGCCCCCAGGCGGGTAGGGGATGGCTCTGGAAACACCATATATTTT.